This T cell receptor (beta chain) was recovered during a study of T cells after yellow fever vaccination. The CDR3 is made up of 15 amino acids. With V trimmed by 1 base and J by 8 bases, 7 bases remained unmatched. Germline V gene lookup returns CDR1 SGHNT and CDR2 YENEEA. The sample holds a few counts of this clonotype. MiXCR, applied by TCRdb to the 5' RACE reads, yields one record per CDR3 protein. This repertoire shows fewer than 450,000 distinct CDR3 sequences, about 9.9% found once; its top ten account for roughly 18%. The rearrangement links TRBV11-3 to TRBJ2-2; 7 nucleotides agree with TRBD1. This sample comprised PBMCs, obtained on the day of the first yellow fever vaccination. This TCR derives from a man aged 18 to 30 who received the YFV17D yellow fever vaccine. CDR3 amino acids: CASSLAGTVSGELFF. Written as DNA, the CDR3 is TGTGCCAGCAGCTTAGCGGGGACAGTATCGGGGGAGCTGTTTTTT. The complete variable domain, with remaining parts taken from reference TRBV11-3 and TRBJ2-2, reads EAGVVQSPRYKIIEKKQPVAFWCNPISGHNTLYWYLQNLGQGPELLIRYENEEAVDDSQLPKDRFSAERLKGVDSTLKIQPAELGDSAVYLCASSLAGTVSGELFFGEGSRLTVL.